These T cell receptor beta chains were read from a single sample in a study of spatial heterogeneity in lung cancer. TCRdb independently ran MiXCR on the 5' RACE reads; one entry per CDR3 protein. Altogether tens of thousands of distinct CDR3 sequences are present, under 8% being singletons, with the ten largest covering approximately 30%. Sequences were derived from PBMCs, sampled at surgery. These receptors came from a female donor with early-stage non-small cell lung cancer. CDR3s include the opening cysteine and the closing phenylalanine or tryptophan. Each record gives: J gene, D gene, V gene, clone size, CDR3 DNA, CDR3 protein. The D gene is left open where the match is weak. A row's size may be missing; if present it is once, few, many or a size class.

J gene: TRBJ2-1; D gene: TRBD2; V gene: TRBV20-1; clone size: few; CDR3 DNA: TGCAGTGCTAGGTCCCTAGCGGGGAGCACGTACAATGAGCAGTTCTTC; CDR3 protein: CSARSLAGSTYNEQFF
J gene: TRBJ1-5; D gene: TRBD1; V gene: TRBV12-3/TRBV12-4; clone size: few; CDR3 DNA: TGTGCCAGCATCAGGGGGAATAGCAATCAGCCCCAGCATTTT; CDR3 protein: CASIRGNSNQPQHF
J gene: TRBJ2-1; D gene: .; V gene: TRBV25-1; clone size: .; CDR3 DNA: TGTGCCACTTCGGGCAATGAGCAGTTCTTC; CDR3 protein: CATSGNEQFF
J gene: TRBJ2-6; D gene: TRBD1; V gene: TRBV20-1; clone size: few; CDR3 DNA: TGCAGTGCGGATACGACAGGGGGGACCGGGGCCAACGTCCTGACTTTC; CDR3 protein: CSADTTGGTGANVLTF
J gene: TRBJ1-5; D gene: TRBD1; V gene: TRBV29-1; clone size: many; CDR3 DNA: TGCAGCCTGAGACAGGGAAGGGTTGACCAGCCCCAGCATTTT; CDR3 protein: CSLRQGRVDQPQHF
J gene: TRBJ2-7; D gene: .; V gene: TRBV5-6; clone size: many; CDR3 DNA: TGTGCCAGCAGTTGGGACCGACTCTCCTACGAGCAGTACTTC; CDR3 protein: CASSWDRLSYEQYF
J gene: TRBJ2-5; D gene: TRBD2; V gene: TRBV5-1; clone size: few; CDR3 DNA: TGCGCCAGCAGCTTACCCGATCGGGGGGGAGCGGAGACCCAGTACTTC; CDR3 protein: CASSLPDRGGAETQYF
J gene: TRBJ2-5; D gene: TRBD1; V gene: TRBV10-3; clone size: many; CDR3 DNA: TGTGCCATCAGTGGGGGGGACAGGGACGTCCAAGAGACCCAGTACTTC; CDR3 protein: CAISGGDRDVQETQYF
J gene: TRBJ2-1; D gene: TRBD1; V gene: TRBV5-5; clone size: .; CDR3 DNA: TGTGCCAGCAGCTCTTCCCGGGACAGCTACAATGAGCAGTTCTTC; CDR3 protein: CASSSSRDSYNEQFF
J gene: TRBJ2-5; D gene: .; V gene: TRBV2; clone size: many; CDR3 DNA: TGTGCCAGCAGGCTGCCCGGGACGCCCAAAGAGACCCAGTACTTC; CDR3 protein: CASRLPGTPKETQYF
J gene: TRBJ1-5; D gene: .; V gene: TRBV19; clone size: many; CDR3 DNA: TGTGCCAGTAGTATCGACTCGGCCCCCCGGCGGAATCAGCCCCAGCATTTT; CDR3 protein: CASSIDSAPRRNQPQHF
J gene: TRBJ2-3; D gene: .; V gene: TRBV2; clone size: many; CDR3 DNA: TGTGCCAGCAGTGATTTTTCAGATACGCAGTATTTT; CDR3 protein: CASSDFSDTQYF
J gene: TRBJ1-1; D gene: .; V gene: TRBV28; clone size: many; CDR3 DNA: TGTGCCAGCAGTTTTCGGGCCCCGGAGGACACTGAAGCTTTCTTT; CDR3 protein: CASSFRAPEDTEAFF
J gene: TRBJ2-1; D gene: TRBD1; V gene: TRBV19; clone size: .; CDR3 DNA: TGTGCCAGTAGTGGGGGACAGCGCGGCGAGCAGTTCTTC; CDR3 protein: CASSGGQRGEQFF
J gene: TRBJ2-3; D gene: TRBD2; V gene: TRBV5-6; clone size: many; CDR3 DNA: TGTGCCAGCAGCTCCGGGCTAGCGGACTCCACAGATACGCAGTATTTT; CDR3 protein: CASSSGLADSTDTQYF
J gene: TRBJ2-2; D gene: .; V gene: TRBV7-2; clone size: few; CDR3 DNA: TGTGCCAGCAGCTGGCCCCAGGGTGTCAACACCGGGGAGCTGTTTTTT; CDR3 protein: CASSWPQGVNTGELFF
J gene: TRBJ1-2; D gene: .; V gene: TRBV6-1; clone size: few; CDR3 DNA: TGTGCCAGCAGTGAAGCCGGTCAGGTCTATGGCTACACCTTC; CDR3 protein: CASSEAGQVYGYTF
J gene: TRBJ2-3; D gene: .; V gene: TRBV7-2; clone size: many; CDR3 DNA: TGTGCCAGCGGGGCCCAGAGGGCAGATACGCAGTATTTT; CDR3 protein: CASGAQRADTQYF
J gene: TRBJ2-2; D gene: .; V gene: TRBV3-1; clone size: many; CDR3 DNA: TGTGCCAGCAGCCAAGAGAACACCGGGGAGCTGTTTTTT; CDR3 protein: CASSQENTGELFF
J gene: TRBJ1-2; D gene: .; V gene: TRBV6-5; clone size: many; CDR3 DNA: TGTGCCAGCAGTTACCGACAGAACTATGGCTACACCTTC; CDR3 protein: CASSYRQNYGYTF
J gene: TRBJ2-2; D gene: .; V gene: TRBV5-4; clone size: few; CDR3 DNA: TGTGCCAGCAGCCCCCGGACCGGAAACACCGGGGAGCTGTTTTTT; CDR3 protein: CASSPRTGNTGELFF
J gene: TRBJ2-7; D gene: .; V gene: TRBV5-1; clone size: few; CDR3 DNA: TGCGCCAGCGGGACGGGATCTCCCCTCTCCTACGAGCAGTACTTC; CDR3 protein: CASGTGSPLSYEQYF
J gene: TRBJ2-7; D gene: .; V gene: TRBV29-1; clone size: many; CDR3 DNA: TGCAGCGTACGACAGGGAGGATCCTACGAGCAGTACTTC; CDR3 protein: CSVRQGGSYEQYF
J gene: TRBJ2-3; D gene: TRBD2; V gene: TRBV20-1; clone size: few; CDR3 DNA: TGCAGTGCTAAAACTAGCGGTAGCACAGATACGCAGTATTTT; CDR3 protein: CSAKTSGSTDTQYF
J gene: TRBJ2-5; D gene: TRBD1; V gene: TRBV20-1; clone size: many; CDR3 DNA: TGCAGTGCTAGATCCGTGACAGGGGGTTTCGCAGAGACCCAGTACTTC; CDR3 protein: CSARSVTGGFAETQYF
J gene: TRBJ2-1; D gene: TRBD2; V gene: TRBV12-3/TRBV12-4; clone size: many; CDR3 DNA: TGTGCCAGCAGGGGTCTAGCGGGAGACGGTGAGCAGTTCTTC; CDR3 protein: CASRGLAGDGEQFF